The TCR beta chain described here comes from a study of blood T cell repertoires in COVID-19. Profiling relied on immunoSEQ multiplex PCR, and the TCRdb table lists in-frame clones only, not all of them. The sample has over 300,000 clones; roughly 90% are singletons. The CDR3 runs to 12 residues. Trimming at V came to 5 bases and at J to 4 bases, leaving 2 bases not matched to a gene. CDR1 and CDR2 from the germline V gene are SGHTA and FQGTGA. Sequencing was performed on peripheral blood. This TCR was recovered from a man younger than 35 who had recovered from COVID-19. The chain has TRBV7-3 and TRBJ2-7, with 7 bases lining up with TRBD1. The CDR3 DNA reads TGTGCCAGCAGCCCCAGGGGGTACGAGCAGTACTTC. This codes for CASSPRGYEQYF.